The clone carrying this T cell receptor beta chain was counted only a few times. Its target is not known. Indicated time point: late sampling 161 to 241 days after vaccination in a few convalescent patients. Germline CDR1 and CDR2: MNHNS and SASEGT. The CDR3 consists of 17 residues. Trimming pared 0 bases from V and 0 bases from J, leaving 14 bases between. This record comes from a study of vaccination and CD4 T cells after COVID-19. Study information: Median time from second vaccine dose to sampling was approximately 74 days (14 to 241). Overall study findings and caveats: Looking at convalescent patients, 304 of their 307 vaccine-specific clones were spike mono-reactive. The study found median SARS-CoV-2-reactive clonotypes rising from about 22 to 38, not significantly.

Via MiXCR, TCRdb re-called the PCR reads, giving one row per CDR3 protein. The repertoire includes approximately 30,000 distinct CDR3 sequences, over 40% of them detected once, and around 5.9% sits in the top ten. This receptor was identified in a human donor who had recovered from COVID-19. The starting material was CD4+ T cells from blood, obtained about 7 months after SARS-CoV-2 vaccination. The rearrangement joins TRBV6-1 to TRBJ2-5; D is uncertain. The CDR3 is CASSEALVVGYQETQYF. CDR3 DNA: TGTGCCAGCAGTGAAGCGCTTGTTGTCGGGTACCAAGAGACCCAGTACTTC.